A single sample gave rise to the 21 T cell receptor beta chains below, sequenced in a study of PD-L1 blockade in urothelial cancer. Sequencing used immunoSEQ multiplex PCR; TCRdb keeps in-frame clones, though not all of them. Of more than 50,000 clones listed, roughly 82% are singletons. This specimen was PBMCs, taken around atezolizumab (anti-PD-L1) treatment. The receptors originated from a man aged 70-80 years with urothelial cancer.

The rearrangement links TRBV14 to TRBJ2-2; D is uncertain. V was cut by 1 base and J by 5 bases, with 17 bases left in between. Germline V gene sequence: CDR1 SGHDN, CDR2 FVKESK. This CDR3 spans 17 amino acids. The CDR3 DNA follows: TGTGCCAGCAGCCAAGGACATCTCGTTTCCCGTACCGGGGAGCTGTTTTTT. Translating gives CASSQGHLVSRTGELFF.

This clone occurred a few times. The V gene is TRBV5-1, the J gene TRBJ2-2, with D maybe TRBD1 (6 bases). The ends were cut back, 6 bases at V and 0 bases at J, with 9 bases in the middle. Germline CDR1 and CDR2: SGHRS and YFSETQ. This CDR3 has 14 residues. CDR3: CASKGQSNTGELFF. CDR3 coding DNA: TGCGCCAGCAAAGGACAGTCGAACACCGGGGAGCTGTTTTTT.

The chain employs TRBV30 and TRBJ2-7; 8 bases are a match to TRBD1. Germline-derived CDR1 and CDR2 are GTSNPN and SVGIG (reference sequence). Trimming removed 5 bases from V and 1 base from J; junction bases left unmatched: 4. The CDR3 loop spans 13 amino acids. CDR3 loop: CAWGTGASYEQYF. As DNA, the CDR3 is TGTGCCTGGGGGACAGGCGCATCCTACGAGCAGTACTTC. The variable domain in full, completed from reference TRBV30 and TRBJ2-7, reads SQTIHQWPATLVQPVGSPLSLECTVEGTSNPNLYWYRQAAGRGLQLLFYSVGIGQISSEVPQNLSASRPQDRQFILSSKKLLLSDSGFYLCAWGTGASYEQYFGPGTRLTVT.

This chain connects TRBV6-1 to TRBJ2-2, with 7 positions matching TRBD1. The trim removed 4 bases at V and 0 bases at J, leaving 2 bases unmatched. Germline assignment: CDR1 MNHNS and CDR2 SASEGT. CDR3 length: 15 residues. CDR3 DNA sequence: TGTGCCAGCAGTGGACAGGGCGCGAACACCGGGGAGCTGTTTTTT. Amino acid sequence: CASSGQGANTGELFF.

The chain employs TRBV12-5 and TRBJ1-1; TRBD1 might be the D (6 bases). The CDR3 contains 17 residues. Per germline, CDR1 LGHNT and CDR2 FRNRAP. Between the trimmed V and J ends, which lost 6 bases and 0 bases, there was a span of 20 bases. The CDR3 sequence is CASGLQGQKSLNTEAFF. The CDR3 nucleotides read TGTGCTAGTGGCTTGCAGGGACAAAAGAGCCTGAACACTGAAGCTTTCTTT.

The chain uses TRBV5-1 and TRBJ2-6, with 7 bases matching TRBD2. Germline assignment: CDR1 SGHRS and CDR2 YFSETQ. Germline trimming cut 4 bases from V and 2 bases from J; bases unmatched to any gene: 15. The length of the CDR3 is 19 residues. CDR3 nucleotides: TGCGCCAGCAGCCCGCAATGGATTCGCGGGAGAGCTGGGGCCAACGTCCTGACTTTC. Its translation is CASSPQWIRGRAGANVLTF.

The V and J genes are TRBV27 and TRBJ2-1, with D perhaps TRBD2 (6 bases). From germline, CDR1 is MNHEY and CDR2 SMNVEV (reference sequence). This CDR3 comprises 15 residues. The V gene lost 4 bases and the J gene lost 0 bases, with 10 bases spanning the gap. The chain's CDR3 is CASSWDGSSYNEQFF. The CDR3 coding sequence is TGTGCCAGCAGTTGGGACGGGAGCTCCTACAATGAGCAGTTCTTC.

The chain recombines TRBV30 with TRBJ1-5; 8 bases are a match to TRBD1. With 7 bases clipped from V and 2 bases from J, the junction kept 4 bases outside the gene matches. Germline assignment: CDR1 GTSNPN and CDR2 SVGIG (reference sequence). The CDR3 runs 13 residues. CDR3 bases: TGTGCCTTCTCGACAGGGGGCAATCAGCCCCAGCATTTT. Amino acid sequence: CAFSTGGNQPQHF.

V gene TRBV18 combines with J gene TRBJ2-1; the match to TRBD1 covers 7 bases. V was pared by 6 bases and J by 10 bases, with 12 bases of the junction left unmatched. The CDR3 consists of 14 residues. Germline V gene lookup returns CDR1 KGHSH and CDR2 LQKENI. CDR3 DNA: TGTGCCAGCTCCCTGTGGACAGGTCGGGAAGAGCAGTTCTTC. This gives the protein CASSLWTGREEQFF. Full variable domain (remainder filled in from reference TRBV18 and TRBJ2-1): NAGVMQNPRHLVRRRGQEARLRCSPMKGHSHVYWYRQLPEEGLKFMVYLQKENIIDESGMPKERFSAEFPKEGPSILRIQQVVRGDSAAYFCASSLWTGREEQFFGPGTRLTVL.

Only a few counts were recorded for this clone. This CDR3 reads CASSRDRDEEYF. In DNA form, the CDR3 reads TGTGCCAGCTCACGTGACAGGGACGAAGAGTACTTC. V is TRBV18 and J is TRBJ2-5, with 7 positions matching TRBD1. The CDR3 has 12 amino acids. CDR1 and CDR2 from the germline V gene are KGHSH and LQKENI. J was trimmed by 12 bases and V by 4 bases; bases with no gene match: 8.

Only one count was recorded for this clone. The V gene is TRBV7-9, the J gene TRBJ2-7; 8 bases align to TRBD2. Germline V lookup: CDR1 SEHNR, CDR2 FQNEAQ (reference sequence). The CDR3 is 13 residues long. V shed 6 bases, J shed 3 bases, and the junction held 4 bases outside the gene matches. The CDR3 DNA follows: TGTGCCAGCAGAAGCGGGAGTTACTACGAGCAGTACTTC. Its protein product is CASRSGSYYEQYF.

V gene TRBV23-1 combines with J gene TRBJ2-1; D is perhaps TRBD1 (5 bases). TRBV23-1 is an ORF, with its function uncertain. Trimming removed 2 bases at V and 3 bases at J, with 5 bases between. The CDR3 extends over 13 amino acids. In DNA form, the CDR3 reads TGCGCCAGCAGTCAAGGACACTACAATGAGCAGTTCTTC. Amino acid sequence: CASSQGHYNEQFF.

The chain uses TRBV4-1 and TRBJ2-7, with TRBD1 matching 7 bases. Losses at the gene ends were 0 bases for V and 3 bases for J; bases not matched to a gene: 5. Germline V gives CDR1 MGHRA, CDR2 YSYEKL. The CDR3 extends over 15 amino acids. The CDR3 bases are TGCGCCAGCAGCCAAGAAAACAGGGGAATCTACGAGCAGTACTTC. Residues: CASSQENRGIYEQYF.

The chain links TRBV5-8 to TRBJ1-3; 7 bases align to TRBD1. The CDR3 has 13 residues. Germline CDR1 reads SGHTS; CDR2 reads YDEGEE. Germline trimming cut 6 bases from V and 4 bases from J; bases unmatched to any gene: 4. Written as DNA, the CDR3 is TGTGCCAGCAATCGGGACAGCGGAAACACCATATATTTT. This sequence encodes CASNRDSGNTIYF.

This CDR3 is CASSDPMVIADEAKNIQYF. CDR3 in DNA: TGTGCCAGCAGTGACCCGATGGTGATAGCGGACGAAGCCAAAAACATTCAGTACTTC. The V gene is TRBV6-4, the J gene TRBJ2-4, with D possibly being TRBD2 (6 bases). V was cut by 2 bases and J by 0 bases, with 20 bases left in between. The CDR3 spans 19 residues. Per germline, CDR1 MRHNA and CDR2 SNTAGT.

The chain carries TRBV27 and TRBJ2-7; possible D gene TRBD1, 6 bases. The CDR3 loop spans 14 amino acids. Deletions cut 2 bases from V and 7 bases from J, with 15 bases between. Germline-derived CDR1 and CDR2 are MNHEY and SMNVEV (reference sequence). The CDR3: CASSLRQGLGEQYF. The CDR3, as DNA: TGTGCCAGCAGTTTAAGGCAGGGGCTGGGGGAGCAGTACTTC.

This chain joins TRBV29-1 and TRBJ2-7, with TRBD2 identical over 9 bases. V was clipped by 4 bases and J by 2 bases; unmatched bases: 3. Germline assignment: CDR1 SQVTM and CDR2 ANQGSEA. The CDR3 consists of 13 residues. The CDR3 spells CSVVPSGTYEQYF. CDR3 nucleotide sequence: TGCAGCGTTGTCCCTAGCGGGACCTACGAGCAGTACTTC.

This clone was seen a handful of times. J is TRBJ2-5 and V is TRBV5-1; 11 bases fit TRBD2. Trimming removed 0 bases from V and 5 bases from J; junction bases left unmatched: 6. The CDR3 has 16 amino acids. Germline assignment: CDR1 SGHRS and CDR2 YFSETQ. The CDR3 DNA follows: TGCGCCAGCAGCTTGGTGACTAGCGGGACTCTGGAGACCCAGTACTTC. Translating gives CASSLVTSGTLETQYF.

This chain links TRBV5-1 with TRBJ1-1; D is unresolved. V lost 2 bases to trimming and J lost 5 bases, with 10 bases between them. The CDR3 has 13 amino acids. Germline CDR1 is SGHRS and CDR2 is YFSETQ. The CDR3 DNA follows: TGCGCCAGCAGCTTTAATAGAGCGACTGAAGCTTTCTTT. Translating gives CASSFNRATEAFF.

The chain joins TRBV27 to TRBJ2-3, with TRBD2 identical over 8 bases. The CDR3 is 19 residues long. Germline values: CDR1 MNHEY, CDR2 SMNVEV (reference sequence). V dropped 5 bases and J dropped 4; count of bases not matched to a gene: 20. This CDR3 reads CASSPRREREWFPPDTQYF. CDR3 DNA sequence: TGTGCCAGCAGTCCCCGTCGGGAGCGGGAGTGGTTTCCCCCAGATACGCAGTATTTT.

V is TRBV9 and J is TRBJ2-7; 11 bases agree with TRBD2. Germline loops: CDR1 SGDLS, CDR2 YYNGEE. CDR3 size: 15 residues. Unmatched junction bases numbered 5, after V lost 0 bases and J lost 6 bases. The CDR3 sequence is CASSVDLAGGPEQYF. DNA for the CDR3: TGTGCCAGCAGCGTAGACCTAGCGGGAGGACCCGAGCAGTACTTC.